Each of the 20 T cell receptor beta chains below was sequenced from the same sample in a study of regulatory T cells in long-lasting Graves disease. For TCR beta, libraries came from iRepertoire HTBI primers and Arm-PCR of CDR3 regions. TCRdb re-analysed the multiplex PCR reads in MiXCR, keeping a single row per CDR3 protein. The table lists 400,000 to 500,000 distinct CDR3 sequences, around a fifth of them singletons, with 13% to 15% in the top ten. Time point defined: persistent/refractory GD, antithyroid drugs over 5 years with positive TRAb. Generation of the TCR library employed RNA extracted from PBMCs. The material sequenced was peripheral blood mononuclear cells (PBMCs), taken when the disease was refractory, from a patient treated with antithyroid drugs. These receptors originate from a female donor with Graves disease.

This clonotype was seen many times. The chain links TRBV12-5 to TRBJ1-5; D not certain. Germline CDR1 LGHNT, CDR2 FRNRAP. V lost 3 bases, J lost 2 bases, and 5 bases lay in between. This CDR3 has 13 residues. The chain's CDR3 is CASGFGGNQPQHF. Here the CDR3 DNA reads TGTGCTAGTGGTTTCGGCGGCAATCAGCCCCAGCATTTT.

The chain couples TRBV7-9 to TRBJ2-3; 7 bases line up with TRBD2. This CDR3 is built from 14 residues. With V trimmed by 5 bases and J by 4 bases, 6 bases remained unmatched. The germline gives CDR1 SEHNR, CDR2 FQNEAQ (reference sequence). The CDR3 coding sequence is TGTGCCAGCAGCGCCTGGGGGGGTTCAGATACGCAGTATTTT. Translation gives CASSAWGGSDTQYF.

This clonotype has ten or more counts. V is TRBV19 and J is TRBJ1-5; D ambiguous. In germline, CDR1 is LNHDA, CDR2 SQIVND (reference sequence). Trimming cost V 4 bases and J 8 bases, with 12 bases left between them. This CDR3 has 13 amino acids. DNA for the CDR3: TGTGCCAGTAGTAGGCTCCGTGTGGAGCCCCAGCATTTT. Protein product: CASSRLRVEPQHF.

Ten or more counts support this clonotype. This chain uses TRBV12-3 or TRBV12-4 with TRBJ1-5; D not resolved. Trimming stripped 1 base from V and 6 bases from J, with 13 bases between. CDR3 length equals 15 residues. CDR3 region: CASSLDPGHGQPQHF. For the CDR3, the DNA is TGTGCCAGCAGTTTAGATCCGGGTCATGGTCAGCCCCAGCATTTT.

This clonotype was counted many times. The chain uses TRBV11-2 and TRBJ1-1; D is perhaps TRBD1 (6 bases). Germline CDR1 is SGHAT and CDR2 is FQNNGV. The CDR3 covers 14 residues. V lost 2 bases to trimming and J lost 5 bases, with 12 bases between them. The DNA of the CDR3 is TGTGCCAGCAGCTTACGCGGGACATTAACTGAAGCTTTCTTT. Amino acid sequence: CASSLRGTLTEAFF.

V is TRBV28 and J is TRBJ2-1, with 8 positions matching TRBD1. Germline lookup yields CDR1 MDHEN and CDR2 SYDVKM. The CDR3 length is 14 residues. V was clipped by 6 bases and J by 3 bases; unmatched bases: 4. CDR3 sequence: CASRTTGDYNEQFF. In DNA form, the CDR3 reads TGTGCCAGCAGAACGACAGGGGACTACAATGAGCAGTTCTTC.

The rearrangement uses TRBV28 and TRBJ2-1; 9 positions match TRBD2. Trimming cost V 6 bases and J 1 base; bases outside gene matches: 10. CDR1 is MDHEN and CDR2 is SYDVKM in the germline V gene. The CDR3 contains 17 residues. The CDR3 spells CASRAVAGAGSYNEQFF. The CDR3 coding sequence is TGTGCCAGCAGGGCAGTAGCGGGAGCCGGGTCCTACAATGAGCAGTTCTTC.

The V call is TRBV5-4, the J call TRBJ2-7; D unresolved. CDR1 is SGHNT and CDR2 is YYREEE in the germline V gene (reference sequence). The V end lost 4 bases, the J end lost 4 bases, and 18 bases lay between the germline ends. The CDR3 contains 15 residues. The CDR3 protein is CASSTEPGSPYEQYF. CDR3 in DNA: TGTGCCAGCAGCACGGAACCGGGTTCACCTTACGAGCAGTACTTC.

This clonotype was observed at least ten times. The J gene is TRBJ2-5, the V gene TRBV6-1; D may match TRBD1 or TRBD2 (6 bases each). The CDR3 spans 15 residues. Germline CDR1 MNHNS, CDR2 SASEGT. V was clipped by 0 bases and J by 7 bases, with 15 bases between them. CDR3 amino acids: CASSEANGGEGTQYF. CDR3 DNA sequence: TGTGCCAGCAGTGAAGCGAACGGGGGCGAAGGGACCCAGTACTTC.

A few counts support this clonotype. The chain joins TRBV6-2 or TRBV6-3 to TRBJ2-1; a possible D gene is TRBD2 (6 bases). The V end was cut by 5 bases, the J end by 0 bases, with 17 bases between. This CDR3 has 17 residues. The V gene's germline CDR1 is MNHEY and CDR2 SVGEGT. The CDR3 region is CASSAGLLLSSYNEQFF. The CDR3 DNA reads TGTGCCAGCAGTGCGGGACTGCTATTGAGCTCCTACAATGAGCAGTTCTTC.

This clonotype was observed many times. This chain uses TRBV3-1 with TRBJ2-5, with 8 bases fitting TRBD2. From germline, CDR1 is LGHDT and CDR2 YNNKEL (reference sequence). This CDR3 comprises 16 residues. V lost 2 bases to trimming and J lost 1 base; unmatched junction nucleotides: 6. CDR3 protein: CASSQPGLGSQETQYF. Written as DNA, the CDR3 is TGTGCCAGCAGCCAACCGGGACTAGGATCCCAAGAGACCCAGTACTTC.

This clonotype came up many times. The genes are TRBV24-1 and TRBJ2-1; 10 bases are shared with TRBD2. The CDR3 spans 16 residues. J was trimmed by 2 bases and V by 6 bases; bases with no gene match: 6. Germline loops: CDR1 KGHDR, CDR2 SFDVKD. This CDR3 is CATSRIAGGTYNEQFF. CDR3 sequence (DNA): TGTGCCACCAGTCGTATAGCGGGAGGCACCTACAATGAGCAGTTCTTC.

There are many counts of this clonotype. V and J are TRBV2 and TRBJ2-1; the D gene is possibly TRBD2 (6 bases). The CDR3 has 15 residues. Germline CDR1 is SNHLY and CDR2 is FYNNEI. V was shortened by 5 bases and J by 2 bases, with 13 bases between the two germline ends. The CDR3: CASSPRLVPYNEQFF. The CDR3 bases are TGTGCCAGCAGTCCCCGACTAGTACCCTACAATGAGCAGTTCTTC.

The gene calls are TRBV5-1 and TRBJ2-1; the match to TRBD2 covers 7 bases. V trimming: 4 bases; J trimming: 7 bases; junction bases outside the gene matches: 5. Per germline, CDR1 SGHRS and CDR2 YFSETQ. The CDR3 loop spans 13 amino acids. Written as DNA, the CDR3 is TGCGCCAGCAGCCCACCCGGGGGGAATGAGCAGTTCTTC. As protein: CASSPPGGNEQFF.

CDR3: CASSGELDTGELFF. CDR3 DNA sequence: TGTGCCAGCAGCGGTGAACTAGACACCGGGGAGCTGTTTTTT. The chain is built from TRBV9 and TRBJ2-2; possibly TRBD2 for D (5 bases). V lost 3 bases and J 3 bases, leaving 9 bases between the germline ends. This CDR3 is 14 amino acids long. Germline V gene data show CDR1 as SGDLS and CDR2 as YYNGEE.

This clonotype was recorded many times. The J gene is TRBJ1-4, the V gene TRBV28, with D perhaps TRBD1 (5 bases). The V gene lost 5 bases and the J gene lost 7 bases, with 20 bases spanning the gap. CDR1 is MDHEN and CDR2 is SYDVKM in the germline V gene. The CDR3 spans 16 residues. This CDR3 is CASSPPGPLQVEKLFF. CDR3 in DNA: TGTGCCAGCAGTCCTCCGGGGCCTTTGCAGGTTGAAAAACTGTTTTTT. Based on the CDR3 plus reference TRBV28 and TRBJ1-4, the full variable domain is DVKVTQSSRYLVKRTGEKVFLECVQDMDHENMFWYRQDPGLGLRLIYFSYDVKMKEKGDIPEGYSVSREKKERFSLILESASTNQTSMYLCASSPPGPLQVEKLFFGSGTQLSVL.

The V and J genes are TRBV7-2 and TRBJ2-7, with 8 bases identical to TRBD1. Losses at the gene ends were 5 bases for V and 4 bases for J; bases not matched to a gene: 10. The CDR3 is 15 amino acids. Germline CDR1 and CDR2: SGHTA and FQGNSA. Written as DNA, the CDR3 is TGTGCCAGCAGCCGCGGACAGGGACCTACGTACGAGCAGTACTTC. Translated, it gives CASSRGQGPTYEQYF.

Here the CDR3 DNA reads TGCAGTGCTTTTGGGACCCCAGGGGAGCAGTACTTC. Amino acid sequence: CSAFGTPGEQYF. The V and J genes are TRBV20-1 and TRBJ2-7, with D possibly called TRBD1 or TRBD2 (5 bases each). The CDR3 totals 12 residues. The V and J ends lost 5 bases and 7 bases respectively, with 15 bases between them. Germline CDR1 and CDR2: DFQATT and SNEGSKA (reference sequence).

The V and J genes are TRBV6-1 and TRBJ2-2, with TRBD2 matching 12 bases. Germline V lookup: CDR1 MNHNS, CDR2 SASEGT. The CDR3 is 17 amino acids. V was pared by 7 bases and J by 6 bases, with 12 bases of the junction left unmatched. The CDR3 DNA reads TGTGCCAGCACCAAAGGGGGACTAGCGGGTGTCCCCGGGGAGCTGTTTTTT. Translated: CASTKGGLAGVPGELFF.

For this clonotype: A far larger clone is just one base off, so this is likely a read error. The V call is TRBV6-1, the J call TRBJ2-4, with D tentatively TRBD1 or TRBD2 (5 bases each). Germline loops: CDR1 MNHNS, CDR2 SASEGT. This CDR3 has 15 residues. This CDR3 is CASSDREKAKNIRYF. CDR3 sequence (DNA): TGTGCCAGCAGTGACAGGGAGAAAGCCAAAAACATTCGGTACTTC.